This TCR beta chain originates from a study of blood T cells in healthy people across ages. Study-wide results and caveats: Diversity estimated from one million T cells was considered an underestimate.

The use of a sample-barcoded 5' primer and a J-beta primer mix characterized a second PCR of roughly 7 to 11 cycles. TCRdb analysed the 5' RACE reads with MiXCR anew, one entry per CDR3 protein. Of roughly 900,000 distinct CDR3 sequences in the sample, roughly 43% were seen once. CDR1 and CDR2 from the germline V gene are MNHNS and SASEGT. This CDR3 has 15 amino acids. Losses at the gene ends were 1 base for V and 2 bases for J; bases not matched to a gene: 4. Note on this clonotype: Its target is not known.

This chain links TRBV6-1 with TRBJ1-2, with TRBD1 identical over 7 bases. The TCR comes from a man aged 30 to 45 in good health. The sequencing sample was made of blood. This chain's CDR3 is CASSEEGQSNYGYTF. The CDR3 DNA follows: TGTGCCAGCAGTGAAGAGGGACAGTCGAACTATGGCTACACCTTC.